This T cell receptor (beta chain) derives from a study of T cell changes during pregnancy in multiple sclerosis. V shed 4 bases, J shed 0 bases, and the junction held 6 bases outside the gene matches. This CDR3 comprises 17 residues. The table came from immunoSEQ multiplex PCR; TCRdb's copy has only in-frame clones and leaves some out. The sample shows around 56,000 clones, about nine tenths of them seen only once. The sequence derives from a female donor with multiple sclerosis, enrolled in a pregnancy study. Sequencing was performed on CD4+ T cells from peripheral blood mononuclear cells, taken in the third trimester of pregnancy. The chain couples TRBV5-3 to TRBJ2-6; 8 bases agree with TRBD2. TRBV5-3 is labeled an ORF, and its function is uncertain. The CDR3 sequence: CARSQRELYSGANVLTF. The CDR3 DNA reads TGTGCCAGAAGCCAGCGGGAGTTGTACTCTGGGGCCAACGTCCTGACTTTC.